One and the same sample provided the 19 T cell receptor beta chains below, sequenced in a study of cytomegalovirus exposure and HLA in healthy donors. It was with 60 Vbeta and 13 Jbeta primers that the PCR ran. The data were produced by immunoSEQ multiplex PCR, yet TCRdb's version contains in-frame clones alone and is incomplete. The table includes 140,000 to 150,000 clones, roughly four fifths detected once. The sequencing input was PBMCs. The origin of the receptors is a man younger than 40 in good health and CMV-seronegative.

This clone was picked up a small number of times. The chain combines TRBV9 with TRBJ2-1, with TRBD2 matching over 7 bases. Unmatched junction bases numbered 10, after V lost 2 bases and J lost 2 bases. The CDR3 is 17 residues long. Germline assignment: CDR1 SGDLS and CDR2 YYNGEE. This chain's CDR3 is CASSVRAGSTTYNEQFF. The CDR3 DNA sequence: TGTGCCAGCAGCGTCAGAGCGGGGTCCACTACCTACAATGAGCAGTTCTTC. Full variable domain (remainder filled in from reference TRBV9 and TRBJ2-1): DSGVTQTPKHLITATGQRVTLRCSPRSGDLSVYWYQQSLDQGLQFLIQYYNGEERAKGNILERFSAQQFPDLHSELNLSSLELGDSALYFCASSVRAGSTTYNEQFFGPGTRLTVL.

Only a few counts were recorded for this clone. The V and J genes are TRBV28 and TRBJ1-2; TRBD1 might be the D (5 bases). Trimming shortened V by 3 bases and J by 4 bases, and 18 bases separated the two germline ends. The CDR3 is made up of 16 amino acids. Germline CDR1 is MDHEN and CDR2 is SYDVKM. The CDR3, as DNA: TGTGCCAGCAGTTTTATCCCTGCAGGGTTGATCTATGGCTACACCTTC. Amino acid sequence: CASSFIPAGLIYGYTF.

In its sample, this clone was seen once. This rearrangement joins TRBV29-1 to TRBJ2-7; 10 bases align to TRBD1. CDR3 length equals 13 residues. Germline V gene lookup returns CDR1 SQVTM and CDR2 ANQGSEA. J lost 3 bases, V lost 7 bases, and 6 bases had no gene match. This CDR3 reads CSARTGGFYEQYF. CDR3 nucleotides: TGCAGCGCCAGGACAGGGGGGTTCTACGAGCAGTACTTC.

This clone was observed once. V is TRBV28 and J is TRBJ2-1; the match to TRBD1 covers 12 bases. The CDR3 loop spans 13 amino acids. CDR1 and CDR2 from the germline V gene are MDHEN and SYDVKM. V trimming: 10 bases; J trimming: 10 bases; junction bases outside the gene matches: 8. DNA for the CDR3: TGTGCCATCTTCGGGACAGGGGGCCGGGAGCAGTTCTTC. Translating it yields CAIFGTGGREQFF.

This clone was counted a single time. Other DNA sequences from this sample encode an identical CDR3 as well. The genes are TRBV11-2 and TRBJ2-3, with TRBD1 matching over 8 bases. V was pared by 4 bases and J by 2 bases, with 8 bases of the junction left unmatched. Germline values: CDR1 SGHAT, CDR2 FQNNGV. The CDR3 is made up of 16 amino acids. CDR3 sequence reads: CASSSGTGLNTDTQYF. The CDR3 nucleotides read TGTGCCAGCAGCTCCGGGACAGGCCTGAACACAGATACGCAGTATTTT.

The J gene is TRBJ1-1, the V gene TRBV30, with a tentative D call TRBD1 (6 bases). Germline V CDR1 and CDR2: GTSNPN, SVGIG (reference sequence). This CDR3 is 13 amino acids long. V was pared by 2 bases and J by 1 base, with 8 bases between. The CDR3 DNA reads TGTGCCTGGAGTCGCAGGGGGAACACTGAAGCTTTCTTT. Protein product: CAWSRRGNTEAFF.

CDR3 DNA sequence: TGTGCCAGCAACAGGGGCTACGAGCAGTACTTC. This sequence encodes CASNRGYEQYF. This chain joins TRBV27 and TRBJ2-7; 7 bases align to TRBD1. Trimming at V came to 7 bases and at J to 3 bases, leaving 0 bases not matched to a gene. Germline CDR1 MNHEY, CDR2 SMNVEV (reference sequence). The CDR3 is 11 amino acids.

This clone was found a few times. J is TRBJ2-1 and V is TRBV6-1; D might be TRBD1 (6 bases). This CDR3 is built from 15 residues. In germline, CDR1 is MNHNS, CDR2 SASEGT. V was cut by 5 bases and J by 8 bases, with 19 bases left in between. The CDR3 DNA follows: TGTGCCAGCAGTCCCCAGGGGCCCCTAAGGGATGAGCAGTTCTTC. Protein sequence: CASSPQGPLRDEQFF.

This clone was seen a few times. The chain employs TRBV7-9 and TRBJ1-2; 10 positions agree with TRBD1. The CDR3 covers 14 residues. The V gene's germline CDR1 is SEHNR and CDR2 FQNEAQ (reference sequence). The J segment lost 3 bases and the V segment lost 5 bases, leaving 3 bases of the junction unmatched. The CDR3 protein is CASSTGTGDYGYTF. Here the CDR3 DNA reads TGTGCCAGCAGCACCGGGACAGGGGACTATGGCTACACCTTC.

The DNA for the CDR3 is TGTGCCAGCTATGATGACTCCCTTTACGAGCAGTACTTC. Residues: CASYDDSLYEQYF. The chain is built from TRBV28 and TRBJ2-7; D is uncertain. CDR3 length: 13 residues. Per germline, CDR1 MDHEN and CDR2 SYDVKM. Trimming took off 8 bases at V and 4 bases at J, with 15 bases between the two ends.

This chain connects TRBV6-1 to TRBJ1-1, with 7 nucleotides matching TRBD1. Germline loops: CDR1 MNHNS, CDR2 SASEGT. The ends lost 6 bases at V and 6 bases at J; junction bases unmatched: 4. The CDR3 runs 12 residues. This chain's CDR3 is CASSLTGAEAFF. CDR3 coding DNA: TGTGCCAGCAGCCTTACAGGGGCTGAAGCTTTCTTT.

Remarks on this clone: The junction shows a germline mismatch at one end, possibly a read error. The chain uses TRBV7-9 and TRBJ2-7; TRBD1 matches at 9 bases. The CDR3 is made up of 15 amino acids. The germline V gene encodes CDR1 SEHNR and CDR2 FQNEAQ (reference sequence). The CDR3 is CAGSFTGGRSNEQYF. The CDR3 DNA is TGTGCCGGCAGCTTCACAGGGGGCAGAAGCAACGAGCAGTACTTC.

The chain couples TRBV9 to TRBJ2-5, with D perhaps matching TRBD2 (5 bases). Trimming shortened V by 4 bases and J by 2 bases, and 12 bases separated the two germline ends. The CDR3 is 14 amino acids. The germline V gene has CDR1 SGDLS and CDR2 YYNGEE. The CDR3 is CASSSRTGQETQYF. DNA for the CDR3: TGTGCCAGCAGCTCGCGGACTGGACAAGAGACCCAGTACTTC.

The V and J genes are TRBV5-1 and TRBJ2-2; 7 nucleotides match TRBD1. In germline, CDR1 is SGHRS, CDR2 YFSETQ. The CDR3 totals 16 residues. The junction had 6 bases not matched to a gene; V was cut back by 4 bases and J by 0 bases. The CDR3 DNA reads as TGCGCCAGCAGCACTCCGGGGACAGCGAACACCGGGGAGCTGTTTTTT. It yields the protein CASSTPGTANTGELFF.

Only a few counts were recorded for this clone. The chain links TRBV9 to TRBJ1-6; 8 nucleotides agree with TRBD1. Looked up from germline, CDR1 is SGDLS and CDR2 is YYNGEE. There are 14 residues in the CDR3. After removal of 2 bases from V and 9 bases from J, the junction contained 4 bases not matched to a gene. The DNA of the CDR3 is TGTGCCAGCAGCGTCGGACAGGGTAGTTCACCCCTCCACTTT. Encoded protein: CASSVGQGSSPLHF.

The chain links TRBV29-1 to TRBJ2-7, with 10 nucleotides matching TRBD1. The V gene end was trimmed by 0 bases and the J gene end by 0 bases; junction bases not matched to a gene: 5. The CDR3 is 16 residues long. CDR1 and CDR2 (germline): SQVTM, ANQGSEA. The DNA for the CDR3 is TGCAGCGTTGAAGAACGAGACAGGGGGCACTCCTACGAGCAGTACTTC. It translates to CSVEERDRGHSYEQYF.

This chain uses TRBV4-2 with TRBJ1-5; 9 nucleotides match TRBD1. V was clipped by 4 bases and J by 1 base; unmatched bases: 11. This CDR3 contains 18 residues. Germline CDR1 is LGHNA and CDR2 is YNFKEQ. This CDR3 reads CASSPGQGRLGSNQPQHF. In nucleotides, the CDR3 is TGTGCCAGCAGCCCGGGACAGGGTCGATTGGGAAGCAATCAGCCCCAGCATTTT.

The table lists this clone with a count of one. The V gene is TRBV28, the J gene TRBJ2-7, with 7 bases identical to TRBD1. Germline V gene lookup returns CDR1 MDHEN and CDR2 SYDVKM. V lost 6 bases and J lost 2; bases outside the gene matches: 7. The CDR3 has 14 amino acids. CDR3 amino acids: CASRVLGQTYEQYF. In DNA, the CDR3 is TGTGCCAGCAGAGTTCTGGGACAGACCTACGAGCAGTACTTC.

This clone was observed once. The V gene is TRBV27, the J gene TRBJ2-7, with 7 bases identical to TRBD1. The CDR3 is made up of 15 amino acids. V was clipped by 4 bases and J by 7 bases; unmatched bases: 13. The germline gives CDR1 MNHEY, CDR2 SMNVEV (reference sequence). This chain's CDR3 is CASSYGTVAAWEQYF. The CDR3 DNA sequence: TGTGCCAGCAGTTACGGGACAGTGGCGGCGTGGGAGCAGTACTTC.